These 10 T cell receptor beta chains were all obtained from the same sample, sequenced in a study of shared clonotypes between healthy human individuals. Method: immunoSEQ multiplex PCR; TCRdb's copy keeps in-frame clones and lacks some. The table has fewer than 600,000 clones, roughly 80% seen once. The sample consisted of PBMCs. Receptor source: a woman between 40 and 55 years old in good health. Some clones in this sample may be carry-over from other donors' samples.

The V gene is TRBV6-6, the J gene TRBJ2-3; 7 bases align to TRBD2. CDR1 and CDR2 from the germline V gene are MNHNY and SVGAGI (reference sequence). The CDR3 has 13 amino acids. V was clipped by 5 bases and J by 13 bases; unmatched bases: 12. In DNA form, the CDR3 reads TGTGCCAGCAGTCCGCCTAGCGGAGCCAGGGAGTATTTT. Translating gives CASSPPSGAREYF.

The CDR3 nucleotides read TGTGCCAGCACCCTGGCCGGGGGGGCGGGCAATCAGCCCCAGCATTTT. This encodes CASTLAGGAGNQPQHF. The J gene is TRBJ1-5, the V gene TRBV28; D possibly corresponds to TRBD1 (6 bases). Trimming shortened V by 7 bases and J by 2 bases, and 18 bases separated the two germline ends. There are 16 residues in the CDR3. Germline CDR1 reads MDHEN; CDR2 reads SYDVKM.

The chain carries TRBV10-2 and TRBJ1-4; the match to TRBD1 covers 8 bases. Germline CDR1 is WSHSY and CDR2 is SAAADI. The CDR3 is made up of 15 amino acids. The V gene end was trimmed by 3 bases and the J gene end by 8 bases; junction bases not matched to a gene: 8. As DNA, the CDR3 is TGCGCCAGCAGTGAAAGCGACAGGGGTAGGGAAAAACTGTTTTTT. Its translation: CASSESDRGREKLFF.

This clone was counted only a few times. The chain combines TRBV28 with TRBJ1-2, with D perhaps TRBD1 (5 bases). The CDR3 runs 15 residues. Per germline, CDR1 MDHEN and CDR2 SYDVKM. V dropped 2 bases and J dropped 8 bases, with 18 bases sitting between them. CDR3 residues: CASSLGQGYRQGYTF. The CDR3 nucleotides are TGTGCCAGCAGTTTAGGGCAGGGTTACCGTCAAGGCTACACCTTC.

V and J are TRBV2 and TRBJ1-3; D gene ambiguous. Germline CDR1 SNHLY, CDR2 FYNNEI. V lost 6 bases and J 2 bases, leaving 14 bases between the germline ends. This CDR3 contains 15 residues. CDR3 bases: TGTGCCAGCAGCCTGAGCGCTTCCCCTGGAAACACCATATATTTT. This gives the protein CASSLSASPGNTIYF.

The chain couples TRBV5-1 to TRBJ1-2; D gene unclear. The V and J ends lost 4 bases and 0 bases respectively, with 7 bases between them. Germline V gene data show CDR1 as SGHRS and CDR2 as YFSETQ. The CDR3 length is 13 residues. CDR3 sequence reads: CASSGGTNYGYTF. CDR3 nucleotide sequence: TGCGCCAGCAGCGGCGGGACTAACTATGGCTACACCTTC.

At least ten counts were recorded for this clone. The V gene is TRBV29-1, the J gene TRBJ2-7; 8 nucleotides agree with TRBD2. V was pared by 1 base and J by 2 bases, with 1 base of the junction left unmatched. The CDR3 is 13 amino acids. Germline V CDR1 and CDR2: SQVTM, ANQGSEA. In DNA form, the CDR3 reads TGCAGCGTTGAAGTTAGCGGGACCTACGAGCAGTACTTC. This translates into CSVEVSGTYEQYF.

V gene TRBV7-9 combines with J gene TRBJ2-2, with D uncertain. The V end lost 5 bases, the J end lost 3 bases, and 7 bases lay between the germline ends. The germline V gene encodes CDR1 SEHNR and CDR2 FQNEAQ (reference sequence). This CDR3 is built from 13 residues. The CDR3 loop is CASSPRDTGELFF. The CDR3 DNA is TGTGCCAGCAGCCCTCGCGACACCGGGGAGCTGTTTTTT.

CDR3 loop: CASSADRMSSYNSPLHF. CDR3 bases: TGTGCCAGCAGCGCCGACAGGATGAGCTCCTATAATTCACCCCTCCACTTT. This chain joins TRBV7-2 and TRBJ1-6, with D possibly matching TRBD1 (6 bases). The germline gives CDR1 SGHTA, CDR2 FQGNSA. The CDR3 extends over 17 amino acids. The V end was cut by 5 bases, the J end by 0 bases, with 14 bases between.

The chain combines TRBV6-5 with TRBJ2-3; TRBD2 is a possible D gene (6 bases). This CDR3 is built from 14 residues. Trimming took off 4 bases at V and 4 bases at J, with 12 bases between the two ends. CDR1 and CDR2 (germline): MNHEY, SVGAGI. CDR3 loop: CASSFLTGADTQYF. In nucleotides, the CDR3 is TGTGCCAGCAGTTTTCTAACGGGAGCAGATACGCAGTATTTT.